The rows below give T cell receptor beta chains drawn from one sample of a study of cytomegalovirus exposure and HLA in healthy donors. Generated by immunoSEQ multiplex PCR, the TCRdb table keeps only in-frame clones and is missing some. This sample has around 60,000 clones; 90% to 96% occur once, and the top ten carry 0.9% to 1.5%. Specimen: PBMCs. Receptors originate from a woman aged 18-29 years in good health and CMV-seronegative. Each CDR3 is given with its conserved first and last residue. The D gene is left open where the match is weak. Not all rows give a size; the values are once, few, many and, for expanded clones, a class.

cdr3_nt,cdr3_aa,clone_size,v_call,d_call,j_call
TGTGCCAGCAGTTCCCCGACAGGGGGGGACTCTGGAAACACCATATATTTT,CASSSPTGGDSGNTIYF,.,TRBV28,TRBD1,TRBJ1-3
TGTGCCAGCTCACCACGTGATTCGCATTTAGGGGAGGACGAAGCTTTCTTT,CASSPRDSHLGEDEAFF,.,TRBV18,.,TRBJ1-1
TGTGCCTGGAGCCCGGGACTAGCGGGGGGGCCGGATGAGCAGTTCTTC,CAWSPGLAGGPDEQFF,once,TRBV30,TRBD2,TRBJ2-1
TGTGCCAGCAGCCCGACAGAGACTAGGGAGCAGTTCTTC,CASSPTETREQFF,.,TRBV6-1,.,TRBJ2-1
TGTGCCAGCAGCTTAGGATCGGGCGGGCCCCGGGGGACTGAAGCTTTCTTT,CASSLGSGGPRGTEAFF,.,TRBV11-3,.,TRBJ1-1
TGTGCCAGCAGCTTAGATCAGGGGGCCACAGATACGCAGTATTTT,CASSLDQGATDTQYF,.,TRBV11-2,TRBD1,TRBJ2-3
TGTGCCAGCAGTGAATCAAGGACTAGCGGGAGCGGGGAGACCCAGTACTTC,CASSESRTSGSGETQYF,.,TRBV25-1,TRBD2,TRBJ2-5
TGTGCCAGCAGCCCCCACGACAGGGGGGTCTACGAGCAGTACTTC,CASSPHDRGVYEQYF,once,TRBV21-1,.,TRBJ2-7
TGCGCCAGCAGCTTGCAGGGGGGCATGAACACTGAAGCTTTCTTT,CASSLQGGMNTEAFF,.,TRBV5-1,TRBD1,TRBJ1-1
TGTGCCAGCAGCAAAGCGGGGACTATGACTATTTACGAGCAGTACTTC,CASSKAGTMTIYEQYF,.,TRBV21-1,.,TRBJ2-7
TGTGCCAGCAGTTACTCGGGGGGACGGGAGACCCAGTACTTC,CASSYSGGRETQYF,once,TRBV6-5,.,TRBJ2-5
TGTGCCAGCAGCTTAGCGCAGGGGCTGGGCAATGAGCAGTTCTTC,CASSLAQGLGNEQFF,.,TRBV7-6,.,TRBJ2-1
TGTGCCAGCAGCCAGAGGACAGGGGCTCTGAACACCATATATTTT,CASSQRTGALNTIYF,.,TRBV5-6,TRBD1,TRBJ1-3
TGTGCCAGCAGGGGGACAGGGGCTATCCCCATCTCTGGGGCCAACGTCCTGACTTTC,CASRGTGAIPISGANVLTF,.,TRBV27,TRBD1,TRBJ2-6
TGCGCCAGCAGCACCGGGACAGGGGGTGAAAAACTGTTTTTT,CASSTGTGGEKLFF,.,TRBV5-1,TRBD1,TRBJ1-4
TGTGCCAGCAGCCACGGGACAGCCCGGACCTTCTATGGCTACACCTTC,CASSHGTARTFYGYTF,.,TRBV7-8,TRBD1,TRBJ1-2
TGTGCCAGCAGTTGGGGACAGAACACCGGGGAGCTGTTTTTT,CASSWGQNTGELFF,.,TRBV27,.,TRBJ2-2
TGTGCCAGCAGCCCTGGCGGGGAAAGGGGGGGCAATGAGCAGTTCTTC,CASSPGGERGGNEQFF,once,TRBV5-4,.,TRBJ2-1
TGTGCCAGTAGTGAGGGTGCTAACTATGGCTACACCTTC,CASSEGANYGYTF,.,TRBV19,.,TRBJ1-2
TGTGCCAGCAGTTCCCAATCGGGGGTGGGGGACTATGGCTACACCTTC,CASSSQSGVGDYGYTF,.,TRBV25-1,.,TRBJ1-2
TGTGCCTGGAGTCGTGGGAGGGCCTATGGCTACACCTTC,CAWSRGRAYGYTF,.,TRBV30,.,TRBJ1-2
TGTGCCAGCAGTCCCCGACAGGGATGGGACGAGCAGTACTTC,CASSPRQGWDEQYF,.,TRBV27,TRBD1,TRBJ2-7
TGCGCCAGCAGCTTGGGATCCGGGGGACTCTCCTACAATGAGCAGTTCTTC,CASSLGSGGLSYNEQFF,.,TRBV5-1,.,TRBJ2-1
TGTGCCAGCAGCTCTTGGACAGGGGCGGGAGAGCAGTACTTC,CASSSWTGAGEQYF,.,TRBV7-2,TRBD1,TRBJ2-7
TGTGCCAGCAACCACGGTGGGGGGGGAGGGACCCAGTACTTC,CASNHGGGGGTQYF,.,TRBV5-6,TRBD2,TRBJ2-5
TGTGCCAGCAGCGGGGGCCCCGGGACTAGCGGGATTACCGGGGAGCTGTTTTTT,CASSGGPGTSGITGELFF,.,TRBV9,TRBD2,TRBJ2-2
TGTGCCAGCAGCTTAACTAGCGGGGGTCGCTACGAGCAGTACTTC,CASSLTSGGRYEQYF,.,TRBV11-2,TRBD2,TRBJ2-7
TGTGCTAGTGGTTTGGTACTTGCGGGGGCAGGAGTAGGATATGGCTACACCTTC,CASGLVLAGAGVGYGYTF,.,TRBV12-5,.,TRBJ1-2
TGTGCCAGCAGGCCCAACCGGGACAGGGGGCCAGATACGCAGTATTTT,CASRPNRDRGPDTQYF,.,TRBV2,TRBD1,TRBJ2-3
TGTGCCAGCAGTTTAATGGGAATAGCGGGGGAGCAGTACTTC,CASSLMGIAGEQYF,.,TRBV28,TRBD2,TRBJ2-7
TGCAGCGTTCGCCGCGAGACAGGCACTTATGGCTACACCTTC,CSVRRETGTYGYTF,.,TRBV29-1,.,TRBJ1-2
TGTGCCAGCAGCACAACCGGGACTCCGGGACTAGCGGCGCTCACAGATACGCAGTATTTT,CASSTTGTPGLAALTDTQYF,.,TRBV21-1,.,TRBJ2-3
TGTGCCAGCAGTTTACCGGGCACTGAAGCTTTCTTT,CASSLPGTEAFF,.,TRBV28,.,TRBJ1-1
TGTGCCAGCCGGGAACTAGAAGAGACCCAGTACTTC,CASRELEETQYF,.,TRBV7-8,.,TRBJ2-5
TGTGCCAGCAGCACCCGGACAGGGCCTAACTATGGCTACACCTTC,CASSTRTGPNYGYTF,.,TRBV7-2,TRBD1,TRBJ1-2
TGTGCTAGCAGCCCCGCGGCGGGGAGTTACAATGAGCAGTTCTTC,CASSPAAGSYNEQFF,.,TRBV7-7,.,TRBJ2-1
TGTGCCAGCAGTGAATTCGGAGCAGGGGGGACTGAAGCTTTCTTT,CASSEFGAGGTEAFF,few,TRBV25-1,TRBD1,TRBJ1-1